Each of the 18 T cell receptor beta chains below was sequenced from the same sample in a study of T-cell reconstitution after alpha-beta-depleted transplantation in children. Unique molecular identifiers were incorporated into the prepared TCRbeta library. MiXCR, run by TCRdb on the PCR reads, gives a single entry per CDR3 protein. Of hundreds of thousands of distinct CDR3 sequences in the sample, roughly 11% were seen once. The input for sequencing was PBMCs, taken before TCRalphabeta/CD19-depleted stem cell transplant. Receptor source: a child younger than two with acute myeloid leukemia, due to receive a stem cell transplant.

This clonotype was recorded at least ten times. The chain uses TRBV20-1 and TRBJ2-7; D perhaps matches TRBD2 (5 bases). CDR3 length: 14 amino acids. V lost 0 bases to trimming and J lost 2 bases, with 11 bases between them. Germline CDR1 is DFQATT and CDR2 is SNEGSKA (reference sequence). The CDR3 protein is CSARESGTTYEQYF. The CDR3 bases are TGCAGTGCTAGAGAGAGCGGAACCACCTACGAGCAGTACTTC.

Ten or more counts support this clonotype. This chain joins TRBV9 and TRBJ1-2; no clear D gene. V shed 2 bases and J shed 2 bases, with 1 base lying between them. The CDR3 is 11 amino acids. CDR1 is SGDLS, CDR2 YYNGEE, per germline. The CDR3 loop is CASSVNYGYTF. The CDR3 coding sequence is TGTGCCAGCAGCGTCAACTATGGCTACACCTTC.

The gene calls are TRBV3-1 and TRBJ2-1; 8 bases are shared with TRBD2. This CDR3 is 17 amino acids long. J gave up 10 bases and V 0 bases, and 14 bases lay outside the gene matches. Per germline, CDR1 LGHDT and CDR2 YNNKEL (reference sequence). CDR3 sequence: CASSQELATSVSNEQFF. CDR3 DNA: TGTGCCAGCAGCCAAGAGCTGGCGACTAGCGTTTCCAACGAGCAGTTCTTC.

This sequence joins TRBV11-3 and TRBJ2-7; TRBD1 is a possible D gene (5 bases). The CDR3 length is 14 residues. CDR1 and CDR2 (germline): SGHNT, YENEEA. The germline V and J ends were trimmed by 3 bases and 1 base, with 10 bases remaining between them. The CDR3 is CASSFQAGSYEQYF. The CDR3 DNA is TGTGCCAGCAGCTTCCAAGCAGGGTCCTACGAGCAGTACTTC.

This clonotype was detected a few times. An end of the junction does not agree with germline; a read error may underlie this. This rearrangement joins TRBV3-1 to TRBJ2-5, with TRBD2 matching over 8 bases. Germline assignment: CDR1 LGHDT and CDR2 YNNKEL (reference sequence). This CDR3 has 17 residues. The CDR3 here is CATSQDSLAGSQETQYF. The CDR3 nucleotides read TGTGCCACCAGCCAAGATTCGCTAGCGGGCAGCCAAGAGACCCAGTACTTC.

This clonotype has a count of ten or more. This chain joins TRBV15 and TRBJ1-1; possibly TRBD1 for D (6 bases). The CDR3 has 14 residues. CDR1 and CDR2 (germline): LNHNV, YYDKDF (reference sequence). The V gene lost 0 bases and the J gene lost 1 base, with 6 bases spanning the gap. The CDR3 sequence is CATSRDRGNTEAFF. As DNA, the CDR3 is TGTGCCACCAGCAGAGACAGGGGGAACACTGAAGCTTTCTTT.

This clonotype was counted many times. The CDR3 region is CATSDLRGQGAHEQYF. CDR3 DNA sequence: TGTGCCACCAGTGATTTGCGGGGACAGGGGGCCCACGAGCAGTACTTC. The genes are TRBV24-1 and TRBJ2-7, with 12 nucleotides matching TRBD1. Germline assignment: CDR1 KGHDR and CDR2 SFDVKD. V lost 0 bases, J lost 5 bases, and 4 bases stayed unmatched. The CDR3 loop spans 16 amino acids.

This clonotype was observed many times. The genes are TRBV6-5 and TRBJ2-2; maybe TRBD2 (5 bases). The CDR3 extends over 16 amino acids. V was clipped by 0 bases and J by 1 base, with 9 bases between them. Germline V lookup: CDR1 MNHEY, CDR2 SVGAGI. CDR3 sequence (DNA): TGTGCCAGCAGTTACTCGGTGACTATGAACACCGGGGAGCTGTTTTTT. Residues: CASSYSVTMNTGELFF.

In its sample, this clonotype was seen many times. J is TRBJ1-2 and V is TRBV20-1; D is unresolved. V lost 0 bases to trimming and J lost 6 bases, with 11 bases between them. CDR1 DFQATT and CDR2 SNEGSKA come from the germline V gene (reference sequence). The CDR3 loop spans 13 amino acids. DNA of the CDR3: TGCAGTGCTAGAGATTCGCGGGTAGATGGCTACACCTTC. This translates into CSARDSRVDGYTF.

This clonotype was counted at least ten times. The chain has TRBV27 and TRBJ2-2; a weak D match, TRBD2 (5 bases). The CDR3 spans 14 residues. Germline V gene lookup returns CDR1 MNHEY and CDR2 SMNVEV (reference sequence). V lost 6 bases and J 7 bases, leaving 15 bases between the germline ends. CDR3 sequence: CASSTPFGSGELFF. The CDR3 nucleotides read TGTGCCAGCAGCACCCCCTTTGGGAGCGGGGAGCTGTTTTTT.

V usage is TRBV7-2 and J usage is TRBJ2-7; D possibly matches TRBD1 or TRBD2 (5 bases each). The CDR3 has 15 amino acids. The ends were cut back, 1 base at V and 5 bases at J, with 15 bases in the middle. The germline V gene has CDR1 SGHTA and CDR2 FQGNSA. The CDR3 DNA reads TGTGCCAGCAGCTTAGAAGTCGGGGCAACCCACGAGCAGTACTTC. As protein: CASSLEVGATHEQYF.

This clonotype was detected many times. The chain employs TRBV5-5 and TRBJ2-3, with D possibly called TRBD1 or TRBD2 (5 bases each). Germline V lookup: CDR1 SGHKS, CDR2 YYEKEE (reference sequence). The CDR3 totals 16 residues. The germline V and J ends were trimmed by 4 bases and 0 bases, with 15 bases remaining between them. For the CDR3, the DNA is TGTGCCAGCAGCCCGCTTTGGGGCGGGAGCACAGATACGCAGTATTTT. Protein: CASSPLWGGSTDTQYF.

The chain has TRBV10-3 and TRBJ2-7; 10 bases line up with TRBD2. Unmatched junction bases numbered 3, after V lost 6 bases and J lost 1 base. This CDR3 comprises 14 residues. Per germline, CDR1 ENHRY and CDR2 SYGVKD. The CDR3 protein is CAISTSGVSYEQYF. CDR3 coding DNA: TGTGCCATCAGCACTAGCGGGGTTTCCTACGAGCAGTACTTC.

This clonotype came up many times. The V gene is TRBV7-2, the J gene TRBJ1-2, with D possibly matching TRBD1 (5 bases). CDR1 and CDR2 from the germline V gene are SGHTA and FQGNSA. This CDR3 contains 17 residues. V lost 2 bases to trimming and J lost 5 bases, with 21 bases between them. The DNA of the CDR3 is TGTGCCAGCAGCTTAAGGGCCGGGACCCCACCCCAGTATGGCTACACCTTC. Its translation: CASSLRAGTPPQYGYTF.

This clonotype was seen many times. In DNA form, the CDR3 reads TGTGCCAGCAGCCGCGAAGGGCAGCGCGGTGAGCAGTTCTTC. It is translated as CASSREGQRGEQFF. The rearrangement links TRBV7-2 to TRBJ2-1, with D unresolved. The CDR3 is 14 amino acids. V lost 5 bases, J lost 9 bases, and 17 bases lay in between. Germline CDR1 SGHTA, CDR2 FQGNSA.

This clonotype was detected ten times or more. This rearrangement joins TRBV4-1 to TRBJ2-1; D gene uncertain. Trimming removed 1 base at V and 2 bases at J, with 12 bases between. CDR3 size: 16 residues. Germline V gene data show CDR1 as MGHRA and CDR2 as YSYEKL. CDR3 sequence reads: CASSQVRLVAYNEQFF. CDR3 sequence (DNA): TGCGCCAGCAGCCAAGTACGCTTGGTGGCCTACAATGAGCAGTTCTTC.

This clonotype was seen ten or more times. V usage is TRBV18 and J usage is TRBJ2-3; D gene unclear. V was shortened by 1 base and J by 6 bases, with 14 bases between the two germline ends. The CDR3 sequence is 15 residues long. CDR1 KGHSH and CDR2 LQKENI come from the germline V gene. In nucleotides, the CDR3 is TGTGCCAGCTCACCACTTAACCCTGGGATCGATACGCAGTATTTT. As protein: CASSPLNPGIDTQYF.

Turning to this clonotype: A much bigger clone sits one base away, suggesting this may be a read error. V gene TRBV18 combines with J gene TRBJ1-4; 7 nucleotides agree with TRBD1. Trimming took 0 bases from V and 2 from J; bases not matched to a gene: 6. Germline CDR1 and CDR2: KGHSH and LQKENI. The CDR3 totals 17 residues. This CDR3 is CASSPPTGRDTNEKLFF. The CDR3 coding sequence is TGTGCCAGCTCACCACCGACAGGGAGGGACACTAATGAAAAACTGTTTTTT.